Listed below are T cell receptor beta chains from one sample, sequenced in a study of blood T cell repertoires in COVID-19. Assay: immunoSEQ multiplex PCR; the TCRdb copy retains only in-frame clones and omits some. The top ten clones hold about 0.72% of a sample with 150,000 to 200,000 clones, roughly nine tenths of them seen once. Sequencing used peripheral blood. The origin of the receptors is a woman aged 70-85 years with acute or convalescent COVID-19. Both conserved end residues are part of each CDR3.

>TRBV11-3|TRBJ2-1
CASSLGVAVNNEQFF
>TRBV4-1|TRBJ2-5
CASSHLTTGTRSQYF
>TRBV5-1|TRBJ2-2
CASSLRLADTGELFF
>TRBV7-7|TRBJ1-1
CASSLALSGGRNTEAFF
>TRBV5-1|TRBJ2-1
CASSLAAGGPGNEQFF
>TRBV14|TRBJ2-2
CASSLAGRLGIANTGELFF
>TRBV5-1|TRBJ1-1
CASSLLDSGNTEAFF
>TRBV3-1/TRBV3-2|TRBJ2-3
CASSPPGLAGVTQYF
>TRBV25-1|TRBJ2-1
CASSVHNEQFF
>TRBV9|TRBJ2-4
CASSVGGEGIQYF
>TRBV7-8|TRBJ2-2
CASSTPAYAGELFF
>TRBV3-1/TRBV3-2|TRBJ2-3
CASSQQIAGVGTDTQYF
>TRBV6-5|TRBJ2-7
CASSYSTSGNYEQYF
>TRBV27|TRBJ1-5
CASSQDRGRQPQHF
>TRBV15|TRBJ1-4
CATSRTVLEKLFF
>TRBV29-1|TRBJ2-1
CSGSLLAGAEQFF
>TRBV6-2/TRBV6-3|TRBJ1-2
CASSYPQNYGYTF
>TRBV11-3|TRBJ1-6
CASSSGTGLSPLHF
>TRBV27|TRBJ1-6
CASRPPGSYNSPLHF
>TRBV6-2/TRBV6-3|TRBJ2-7
CASSYGGRNPYEQYF
>TRBV18|TRBJ1-4
CASSPPGQGFREKLFF
>TRBV5-6|TRBJ1-2
CASSPMDRGANYGYTF
>TRBV6-5|TRBJ2-7
CASREGDPYEQYF
>TRBV19|TRBJ2-7
CASSIGGFGSYEQYF
>TRBV4-1|TRBJ2-2
CASSHLLGRTGELFF
>TRBV12-5|TRBJ1-3
CASGQGGGNTIYF
>TRBV19|TRBJ1-4
CASSIRQGQGNEKLFF
>TRBV11-3|TRBJ2-3
CASSFSAGVGDTQYF
>TRBV6-5|TRBJ1-6
CASSWTVNSPLHF
>TRBV6-6|TRBJ2-7
CASSYGTVTYEQYF
>TRBV3-1/TRBV3-2|TRBJ2-5
CASSRQGEVETQYF
>TRBV5-6|TRBJ2-1
CASSRGLAGEVYNEQFF
>TRBV6-1|TRBJ2-7
CASSDRHKGQYEQYF
>TRBV6-1|TRBJ2-3
CASSEGPSTTDTQYF
>TRBV28|TRBJ2-1
CASSSSPSADIYYNEQFF
>TRBV27|TRBJ1-5
CASSLTTGGQPQHF
>TRBV2|TRBJ1-1
CASQDRPNTEAFF
>TRBV19|TRBJ1-2
CASSIDWHSYGYTF
>TRBV11-2|TRBJ2-3
CASTVPGLMGVDTQYF
>TRBV2|TRBJ1-2
CASSEQGAAYGYTF
>TRBV7-8|TRBJ2-5
CASSLRTGLSEETQYF
>TRBV11-2|TRBJ2-5
CASSGTRGTVQETQYF
>TRBV11-1|TRBJ2-1
CASSLGYGSAYNEQFF
>TRBV24-1|TRBJ1-1
CATSDSDRSTEAFF
>TRBV12-5|TRBJ2-1
CASGLGLQGFF
>TRBV28|TRBJ2-1
CASRGTTRPYNEQFF
>TRBV6-2/TRBV6-3|TRBJ1-1
CASSYNGIGEAFF
>TRBV5-4|TRBJ2-3
CASSYSGTDTQYF
>TRBV6-5|TRBJ2-2
CASSYKRRTNTGELFF
>TRBV7-9|TRBJ2-5
CASSGTGRAQETRYF
>TRBV6-2/TRBV6-3|TRBJ1-2
CASSNGQGSGYTF
>TRBV13|TRBJ1-3
CASSSRTGKDTIYF